A single sample gave rise to the 7 T cell receptor beta chains below, sequenced in a study of Ad26.COV2.S vaccination and SARS-CoV-2 variants. Only in-frame clones appear in the TCRdb table, and some are missing; sequencing was by immunoSEQ multiplex PCR. Of about 350,000 clones detected, about 89% appear once; the ten largest clones hold about 5%. Treatment: about 20 received Ad26.COV2.S at low or high dose, single or two shots; roughly 5 received placebo; per-sample allocation not given. Sampling occurred on day 63 after the first vaccine or placebo injection. The sample in question was peripheral blood, obtained in a trial of Ad26.COV2.S vaccine versus placebo. The receptor source for this set is a person between 18 and 60 years old who received the Ad26.COV2.S COVID-19 vaccine or a placebo.

This clone was observed a handful of times. This chain uses TRBV6-6 with TRBJ1-2, with D unresolved. Germline V gene sequence: CDR1 MNHNY, CDR2 SVGAGI (reference sequence). The V end was cut by 7 bases, the J end by 10 bases, with 13 bases between. The CDR3 spans 11 residues. CDR3 bases: TGTGCCAGCAACAAACGGGGAAACTACACCTTC. Translated, it gives CASNKRGNYTF.

The V gene is TRBV13, the J gene TRBJ1-1; weak D call: TRBD1 (5 bases). CDR3 length equals 15 residues. With 5 bases removed from V and 1 base from J, the gap between germline ends came to 14 bases. Germline values: CDR1 PRHDT, CDR2 FYEKMQ (reference sequence). CDR3 sequence: CASSAAGTENTEAFF. For the CDR3, the DNA is TGTGCCAGCAGCGCAGCCGGGACGGAGAACACTGAAGCTTTCTTT.

The chain uses TRBV4-1 and TRBJ2-7; the D call may be TRBD1 or TRBD2 (5 bases each). Trimming left V 9 bases short and J 6 bases short, with 21 bases between. This CDR3 has 14 amino acids. Germline V gene sequence: CDR1 MGHRA, CDR2 YSYEKL. CDR3 in DNA: TGCGCCAGTAGTGCCCGGGAAGTCGGGGCCGAGCAGTACTTC. Translated: CASSAREVGAEQYF.

The chain recombines TRBV15 with TRBJ1-4, with no clear D. This CDR3 is built from 14 residues. With 4 bases removed from V and 5 bases from J, the gap between germline ends came to 11 bases. Germline V gene data show CDR1 as LNHNV and CDR2 as YYDKDF (reference sequence). DNA for the CDR3: TGTGCCACCAGCACTAGGCAGCAGAATGAAAAACTGTTTTTT. Translated: CATSTRQQNEKLFF.

The V gene is TRBV5-6, the J gene TRBJ2-2; no clear D gene. Germline V lookup: CDR1 SGHDT, CDR2 YYEEEE. CDR3 length: 13 amino acids. V was shortened by 4 bases and J by 5 bases, with 9 bases between the two germline ends. The CDR3 nucleotides read TGTGCCAGCAGCCCCGGACCTACCGGGGAGCTGTTTTTT. It encodes CASSPGPTGELFF.

The count of this clone is one. The chain combines TRBV7-2 with TRBJ1-5, with D possibly being TRBD1 (5 bases). Germline values: CDR1 SGHTA, CDR2 FQGNSA. With 0 bases removed from V and 0 bases from J, the gap between germline ends came to 12 bases. The CDR3 extends over 17 amino acids. CDR3 coding DNA: TGTGCCAGCAGCTTAGCGGAGGGGCCATATAGCAATCAGCCCCAGCATTTT. Translation gives CASSLAEGPYSNQPQHF.

This rearrangement joins TRBV7-2 to TRBJ2-4; D not resolved. The CDR3 has 15 amino acids. CDR1 and CDR2 (germline): SGHTA, FQGNSA. Trimming removed 0 bases at V and 5 bases at J, with 11 bases between. This CDR3 is CASSLALAVENIQYF. The DNA for the CDR3 is TGTGCCAGCAGCTTAGCGCTCGCGGTCGAAAACATTCAGTACTTC.